A single sample is the source of the 22 T cell receptor beta chains below, sequenced in a study of cytomegalovirus exposure and HLA in healthy donors. The PCR made use of 60 Vbeta and 13 Jbeta primers. The data were produced by immunoSEQ multiplex PCR, yet TCRdb's version contains in-frame clones alone and is incomplete. The table lists tens of thousands of clones, about 71% of them singletons. The material sequenced was PBMCs. These receptors all come from a woman aged 60 to 75 in good health and CMV-seropositive.

The chain recombines TRBV27 with TRBJ1-1; 7 positions agree with TRBD1. The CDR3 is 15 amino acids. CDR1 and CDR2 from the germline V gene are MNHEY and SMNVEV (reference sequence). J was trimmed by 1 base and V by 6 bases; bases with no gene match: 8. Written as DNA, the CDR3 is TGTGCCAGCAGCCCTGAAAAGGGGGCGAACACTGAAGCTTTCTTT. Amino acids: CASSPEKGANTEAFF.

J is TRBJ2-5 and V is TRBV2, with D uncertain. The ends were cut back, 1 base at V and 3 bases at J, with 9 bases in the middle. This CDR3 has 14 amino acids. CDR1 and CDR2 (germline): SNHLY, FYNNEI. CDR3 residues: CASSEETSEETQYF. The CDR3 bases are TGTGCCAGCAGTGAAGAGACATCTGAAGAGACCCAGTACTTC.

The V and J genes are TRBV6-5 and TRBJ2-3; no reliable D call. This CDR3 is built from 14 residues. CDR1 and CDR2 from the germline V gene are MNHEY and SVGAGI. V was clipped by 6 bases and J by 2 bases, with 12 bases between them. The CDR3, as DNA: TGTGCCAGCAGCCGAGCGCATCCCACAGATACGCAGTATTTT. It codes for CASSRAHPTDTQYF.

The V call is TRBV5-4, the J call TRBJ2-1, with D possibly matching TRBD1 (6 bases). CDR1 SGHNT and CDR2 YYREEE come from the germline V gene (reference sequence). V was pared by 2 bases and J by 6 bases, with 9 bases between. The CDR3 contains 13 residues. CDR3 coding DNA: TGTGCCAGCAGCTTACAGGGCCCCAATGAGCAGTTCTTC. Translation gives CASSLQGPNEQFF. Combining the CDR3 with reference TRBV5-4 and TRBJ2-1 gives the whole variable domain ETGVTQSPTHLIKTRGQQVTLRCSSQSGHNTVSWYQQALGQGPQFIFQYYREEENGRGNFPPRFSGLQFPNYSSELNVNALELDDSALYLCASSLQGPNEQFFGPGTRLTVL.

V gene TRBV7-8 combines with J gene TRBJ2-5; possible D gene TRBD2, 6 bases. The end of the DNA fits TRBJ2-7 better, so the J call may be wrong. This CDR3 is built from 14 residues. The germline CDR1 and CDR2 sequences are SGHVS and FQNEAQ. The CDR3 DNA reads TGTGCCAGCAGCCAACCCGGGACTCAGGGCGAGCAGTACTTC. This gives the protein CASSQPGTQGEQYF.

In the case of this clone: This sample also contains other DNA sequences that code for the same CDR3. This chain connects TRBV18 to TRBJ2-5, with a weak D call TRBD1 (5 bases). The CDR3 runs to 13 residues. Per germline, CDR1 KGHSH and CDR2 LQKENI. With 2 bases removed from V and 4 bases from J, the gap between germline ends came to 8 bases. As DNA, the CDR3 is TGTGCCAGCTCACCAAGGCAGGGAGAGACCCAGTACTTC. Protein product: CASSPRQGETQYF.

V gene TRBV6-5 combines with J gene TRBJ1-2; D is uncertain. In germline, CDR1 is MNHEY, CDR2 SVGAGI. V lost 4 bases and J lost 3, with 9 bases in between. The CDR3 is 13 amino acids. The CDR3, as DNA: TGTGCCAGCAGTTCGGGGAGCGACTATGGCTACACCTTC. It yields the protein CASSSGSDYGYTF.

Here the CDR3 DNA reads TGTGCCAGCAATGGCAGGGAAGGAGAAAAACTGTTTTTT. This gives the protein CASNGREGEKLFF. The chain links TRBV6-5 to TRBJ1-4; D is perhaps TRBD1 (5 bases). V was clipped by 7 bases and J by 8 bases, with 14 bases between them. The CDR3 sequence is 13 residues long. The V gene's germline CDR1 is MNHEY and CDR2 SVGAGI.

The chain combines TRBV7-2 with TRBJ2-3, with D perhaps matching TRBD2 (5 bases). Germline assignment: CDR1 SGHTA and CDR2 FQGNSA. V gave up 5 bases and J gave up 0 bases, with 9 bases separating them. This CDR3 contains 14 residues. The CDR3 DNA reads TGTGCCAGCAGCGGTAGGACTAGCACAGATACGCAGTATTTT. This translates into CASSGRTSTDTQYF.

The chain carries TRBV27 and TRBJ1-2, with a weak D call TRBD1 (5 bases). The CDR3 is 15 residues long. Trimming took off 8 bases at V and 2 bases at J, with 18 bases between the two ends. Per germline, CDR1 MNHEY and CDR2 SMNVEV (reference sequence). This chain's CDR3 is CASRGLRGINYGYTF. The CDR3 nucleotides read TGTGCCAGCCGAGGATTAAGGGGAATAAACTATGGCTACACCTTC.

This sequence joins TRBV6-6 and TRBJ1-2; no definite D call. Germline-derived CDR1 and CDR2 are MNHNY and SVGAGI (reference sequence). The CDR3 extends over 11 amino acids. The V gene lost 6 bases and the J gene lost 6 bases, with 8 bases spanning the gap. In nucleotides, the CDR3 is TGTGCCAGCAGCCCCCGGGATGGCTACACCTTC. Translated: CASSPRDGYTF.

The chain links TRBV4-2 to TRBJ2-7, with TRBD2 matching 11 bases. J gave up 0 bases and V 4 bases, and 2 bases lay outside the gene matches. The length of the CDR3 is 15 residues. The germline V gene has CDR1 LGHNA and CDR2 YNFKEQ. Here the CDR3 DNA reads TGTGCCAGCAGCCTACTAGCGGGGGCCTCCTACGAGCAGTACTTC. This gives the protein CASSLLAGASYEQYF.

This clone came up a few times. The J gene is TRBJ1-2, the V gene TRBV18; 7 bases agree with TRBD1. The V segment lost 6 bases and the J segment 5 bases; nucleotides outside the gene matches: 9. CDR1 and CDR2 (germline): KGHSH, LQKENI. The CDR3 is 14 residues long. The CDR3 spells CASSVDRDGYGYTF. CDR3 bases: TGTGCCAGCTCTGTCGACAGGGACGGTTATGGCTACACCTTC.

The chain employs TRBV4-2 and TRBJ2-5; a weak D match, TRBD1 (6 bases). The J call is in doubt because the DNA end fits TRBJ2-7 better. From germline, CDR1 is LGHNA and CDR2 YNFKEQ. This CDR3 comprises 14 residues. The CDR3 region has the DNA TGTGCCAGCAGCCAACCAGGGGCTAATTACGAGCAGTACTTC. Translated, it gives CASSQPGANYEQYF.

The genes are TRBV28 and TRBJ2-5, with D hard to call. Germline CDR1 and CDR2: MDHEN and SYDVKM. V lost 2 bases to trimming and J lost 1 base, with 2 bases between them. CDR3 size: 12 residues. This CDR3 is CASSLLQETQYF. Here the CDR3 DNA reads TGTGCCAGCAGTTTACTCCAAGAGACCCAGTACTTC.

This rearrangement joins TRBV18 to TRBJ1-2; a weak D match, TRBD1 (5 bases). CDR1 is KGHSH, CDR2 LQKENI, per germline. Trimming removed 0 bases at V and 7 bases at J, with 15 bases between. The CDR3 spans 15 residues. CDR3 bases: TGTGCCAGCTCACCACCTACAAGGGGTGTGGGTGGCTACACCTTC. It specifies CASSPPTRGVGGYTF.

The chain recombines TRBV19 with TRBJ1-1; 9 bases map to TRBD1. With V trimmed by 2 bases and J by 5 bases, 3 bases remained unmatched. Germline CDR1 is LNHDA and CDR2 is SQIVND (reference sequence). The CDR3 extends over 14 amino acids. CDR3 residues: CASSILQGATEAFF. CDR3 nucleotides: TGTGCCAGTAGTATACTACAGGGGGCGACTGAAGCTTTCTTT.

This clone was found a few times. The rearrangement links TRBV10-3 to TRBJ2-7; 9 bases match TRBD1. The V gene's germline CDR1 is ENHRY and CDR2 SYGVKD. Trimming took 7 bases from V and 5 from J; bases not matched to a gene: 9. The CDR3 length is 14 residues. CDR3 protein: CAIKTGTGLHEQYF. DNA for the CDR3: TGTGCCATCAAAACCGGGACAGGGCTCCACGAGCAGTACTTC.

This chain links TRBV11-2 with TRBJ1-1; D is unclear. Germline V gene sequence: CDR1 SGHAT, CDR2 FQNNGV. This CDR3 comprises 13 residues. The V and J ends lost 2 bases and 1 base respectively, with 5 bases between them. The chain's CDR3 is CASSLMRNTEAFF. Written as DNA, the CDR3 is TGTGCCAGCAGCTTAATGCGGAACACTGAAGCTTTCTTT.

V is TRBV5-1 and J is TRBJ2-3; 9 bases are a match to TRBD2. Germline V gene sequence: CDR1 SGHRS, CDR2 YFSETQ. V lost 4 bases, J lost 2 bases, and 8 bases stayed unmatched. The CDR3 consists of 16 residues. The CDR3, as DNA: TGCGCCAGCAGCCGCGGGACTAGCACAAACACAGATACGCAGTATTTT. Its protein is CASSRGTSTNTDTQYF.

This clone appeared a few times. This chain joins TRBV7-9 and TRBJ1-6, with TRBD1 matching 10 bases. The CDR3 spans 15 residues. V gave up 1 base and J gave up 8 bases; unmatched junction bases: 2. The germline CDR1 and CDR2 sequences are SEHNR and FQNEAQ (reference sequence). The CDR3 sequence is CASSLVGQGDSPLHF. For the CDR3, the DNA is TGTGCCAGCAGCTTAGTAGGACAGGGGGATTCACCCCTCCACTTT.

V is TRBV4-3 and J is TRBJ2-1, with 15 bases identical to TRBD2. This CDR3 contains 16 residues. Germline lookup yields CDR1 LGHNA and CDR2 YSLEER. The ends lost 0 bases at V and 13 bases at J; junction bases unmatched: 7. The CDR3 sequence is CASSQEGLAGGTGQFF. The CDR3 bases are TGCGCCAGCAGCCAAGAGGGACTAGCGGGGGGCACTGGTCAGTTCTTC.